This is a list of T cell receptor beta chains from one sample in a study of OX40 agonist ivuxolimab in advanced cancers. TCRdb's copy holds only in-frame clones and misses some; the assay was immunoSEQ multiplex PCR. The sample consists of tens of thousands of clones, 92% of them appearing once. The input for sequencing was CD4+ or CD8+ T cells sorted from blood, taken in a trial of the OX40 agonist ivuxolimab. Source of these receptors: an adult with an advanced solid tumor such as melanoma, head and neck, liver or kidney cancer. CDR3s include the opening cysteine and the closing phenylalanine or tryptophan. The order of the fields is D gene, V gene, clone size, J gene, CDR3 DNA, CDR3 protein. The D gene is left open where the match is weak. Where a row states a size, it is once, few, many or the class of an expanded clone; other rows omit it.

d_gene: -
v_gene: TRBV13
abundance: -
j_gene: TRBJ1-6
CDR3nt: TGTGCCAGCAGCGCCATCAGGACGGATGGGGATTCACCCCTCCACTTT
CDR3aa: CASSAIRTDGDSPLHF

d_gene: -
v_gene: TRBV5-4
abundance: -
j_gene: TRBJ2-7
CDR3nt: TGTGCCAGCAGCTTGGAAGGGAAGAGGCGGGAATACGAGCAGTACTTC
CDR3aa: CASSLEGKRREYEQYF

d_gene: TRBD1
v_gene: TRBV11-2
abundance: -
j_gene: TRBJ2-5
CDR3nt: TGTGCCAGCAGCTTAGATCTTGGACAGGGGAACCAAGAGACCCAGTACTTC
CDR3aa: CASSLDLGQGNQETQYF

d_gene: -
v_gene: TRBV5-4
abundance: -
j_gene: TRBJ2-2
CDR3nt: TGTGCCAGCAGCCCGGACGGGGCCGGGGAGCTGTTTTTT
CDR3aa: CASSPDGAGELFF

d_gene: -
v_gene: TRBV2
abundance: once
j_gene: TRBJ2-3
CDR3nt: TGTGCCAGCAGTGAAGTGTATTTT
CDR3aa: CASSEVYF

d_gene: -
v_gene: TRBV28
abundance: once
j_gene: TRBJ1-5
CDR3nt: TGTGCCAGCAGGACCTATAGCAATCAGCCCCAGCATTTT
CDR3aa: CASRTYSNQPQHF

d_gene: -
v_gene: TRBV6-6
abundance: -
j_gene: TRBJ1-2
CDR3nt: TGTGCCACCACCGAGACGGGGGTAGTAGACACCTTC
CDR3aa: CATTETGVVDTF

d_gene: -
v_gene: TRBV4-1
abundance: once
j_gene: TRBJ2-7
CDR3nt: TGCGCCAGCAGCCCCCGAGGGGACATAGGCTCCTACGAGCAGTACTTC
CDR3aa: CASSPRGDIGSYEQYF

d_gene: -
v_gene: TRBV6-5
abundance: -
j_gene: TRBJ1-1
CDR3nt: TGTGCCAGCAGTTACTATAGGGGCAACACTGAAGCTTTCTTT
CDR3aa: CASSYYRGNTEAFF

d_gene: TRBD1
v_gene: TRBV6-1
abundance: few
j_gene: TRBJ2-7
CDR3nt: TGTGCCAGCAGTGAGCGGACAGGGGCTGGGGAGCAGTACTTC
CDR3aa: CASSERTGAGEQYF

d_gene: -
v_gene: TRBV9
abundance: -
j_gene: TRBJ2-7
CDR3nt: TGTGCCAGCAGCGCCAGAGCGGCTCCTCTTGGCGAGCAGTACTTC
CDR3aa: CASSARAAPLGEQYF

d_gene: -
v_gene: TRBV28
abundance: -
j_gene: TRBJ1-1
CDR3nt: TGTGCCAGCAGTCCCCAGTTCCCCCCCTACACTGAAGCTTTCTTT
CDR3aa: CASSPQFPPYTEAFF

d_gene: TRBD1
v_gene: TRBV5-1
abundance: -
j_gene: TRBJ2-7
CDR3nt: TGCGCCAGCAGCCCGGGGACAGGAACCTACGAGCAGTACTTC
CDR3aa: CASSPGTGTYEQYF

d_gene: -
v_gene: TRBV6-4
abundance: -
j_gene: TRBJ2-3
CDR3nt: TGTGCCAGCAGTGTTACCCCGGGTGGGGGTACGCAGTATTTT
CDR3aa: CASSVTPGGGTQYF

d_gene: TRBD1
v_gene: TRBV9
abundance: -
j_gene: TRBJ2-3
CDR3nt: TGTGCCAGCAGCGATCGACAGGGCGGAGATACGCAGTATTTT
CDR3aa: CASSDRQGGDTQYF

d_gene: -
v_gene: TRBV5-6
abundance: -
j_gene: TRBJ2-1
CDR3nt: TGTGCCAGCAGCTGGGAGGACCACAATGAGCAGTTCTTC
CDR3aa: CASSWEDHNEQFF

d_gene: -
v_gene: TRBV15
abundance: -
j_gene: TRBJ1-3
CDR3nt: TGTGCCACCAGCAGAGATCGCCTAGGCCGTGAGGATGGAAACACCATATATTTT
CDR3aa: CATSRDRLGREDGNTIYF

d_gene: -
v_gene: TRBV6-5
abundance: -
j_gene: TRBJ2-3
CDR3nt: TGTGCCAGCAGTATAGCGTGGGCAGATACGCAGTATTTT
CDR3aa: CASSIAWADTQYF

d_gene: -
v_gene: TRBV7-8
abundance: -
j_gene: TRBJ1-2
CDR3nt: TGTGCCAGCAGCTTAGCTCCAGGATACTATGGCTACACCTTC
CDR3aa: CASSLAPGYYGYTF

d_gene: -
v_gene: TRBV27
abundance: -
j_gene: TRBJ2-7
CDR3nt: TGTGCCAGCAGTTTAAACCCCCCTGCAGGGTACGAGCAGTACTTC
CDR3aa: CASSLNPPAGYEQYF

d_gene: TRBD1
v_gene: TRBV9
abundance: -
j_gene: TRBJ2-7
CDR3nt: TGTGCCAGCAGCCCGACAGGGGTTTTACACGAGCAGTACTTC
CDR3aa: CASSPTGVLHEQYF

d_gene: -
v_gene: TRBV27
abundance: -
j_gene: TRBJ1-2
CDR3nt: TGTGCCAGCACGGCCTTGGGACTTAACTATGGCTACACCTTC
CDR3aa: CASTALGLNYGYTF

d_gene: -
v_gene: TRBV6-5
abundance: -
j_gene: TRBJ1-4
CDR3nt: TGTGCCAGCAGTTACGGGGGAGGAGAAAAACTGTTTTTT
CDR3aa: CASSYGGGEKLFF

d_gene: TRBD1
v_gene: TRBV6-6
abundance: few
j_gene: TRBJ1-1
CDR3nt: TGTGCCAGCAGTTACTCTAACAGGGGTTTCTTAGCTTTCTTT
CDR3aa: CASSYSNRGFLAFF

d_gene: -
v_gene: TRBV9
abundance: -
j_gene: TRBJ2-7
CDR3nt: TGTGCCAGCAGCTTAGAGGACAGCCCGATCTACGAGCAGTACTTC
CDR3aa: CASSLEDSPIYEQYF

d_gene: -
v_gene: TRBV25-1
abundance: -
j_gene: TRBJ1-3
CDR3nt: TGTGCCAGCAGTGAGACCCTTGAGCTCTCTGGAAACACCATATATTTT
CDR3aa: CASSETLELSGNTIYF

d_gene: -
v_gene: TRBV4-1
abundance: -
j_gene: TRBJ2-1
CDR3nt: TGCGCCAGCAGTGATGGAGGGCGCAATGAGCAGTTCTTC
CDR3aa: CASSDGGRNEQFF

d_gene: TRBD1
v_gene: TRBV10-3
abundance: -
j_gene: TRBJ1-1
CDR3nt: TGTGCCATCAGTGGGGGACAGGGGGCGCGGGAAGCTTTCTTT
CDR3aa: CAISGGQGAREAFF

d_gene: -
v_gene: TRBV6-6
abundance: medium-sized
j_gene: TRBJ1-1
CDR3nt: TGTGCCAGCAGTTACAGGGAGGGGGAAACTGAAGCTTTCTTT
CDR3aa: CASSYREGETEAFF

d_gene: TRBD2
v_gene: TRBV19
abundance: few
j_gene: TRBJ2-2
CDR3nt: TGTGCCAGTACTAGACTAGCGGGAGGGTACACCGGGGAGCTGTTTTTT
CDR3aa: CASTRLAGGYTGELFF

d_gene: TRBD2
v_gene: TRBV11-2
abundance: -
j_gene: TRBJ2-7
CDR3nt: TGTGCCAGCAGATCCGGGGAGGGGCATTGGGCCTACGAGCAGTACTTC
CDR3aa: CASRSGEGHWAYEQYF

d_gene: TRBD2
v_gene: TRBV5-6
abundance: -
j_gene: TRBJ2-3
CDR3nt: TGTGCCAGCAGCAGACTACTAGCGGGAGAGATGTATTTT
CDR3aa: CASSRLLAGEMYF

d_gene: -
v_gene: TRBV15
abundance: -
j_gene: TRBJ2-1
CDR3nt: TGTGCCACCAGCAGAGATGGCCAGGGAAATGAGCAGTTCTTC
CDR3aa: CATSRDGQGNEQFF